This T cell receptor beta chain was identified during a study of beta chain features in type 1 diabetes. The wider study: Examination of sorted cells across all samples involved 98,000,000 or so cells. Study-level findings and limits: The naive, central memory and Treg TCRB repertoires looked more alike in patients than they did in healthy donors.

The table lists this clone with a few counts. The antigen is undetermined. The CDR3 extends over 13 amino acids. The V gene's germline CDR1 is MNHEY and CDR2 SVGAGI. V gave up 6 bases and J gave up 2 bases, with 10 bases separating them. The isolated RNA, all of it, was reverse transcribed, so expressed TCRB transcripts were what got sequenced. Sequencing used immunoSEQ multiplex PCR; TCRdb keeps in-frame clones, though not all of them. The sample comprises a few hundred thousand clones, approximately 14% of which are singletons, and roughly 0.033% rests with the top ten. The TCR comes from a man aged 25-45 years in good health. The chain is built from TRBV6-5 and TRBJ1-1; D not certain. The sample was naive CD4+ T cells from blood. Here the CDR3 reads CASSTPSNTEAFF. CDR3 nucleotides: TGTGCCAGCAGCACTCCTTCTAACACTGAAGCTTTCTTT.